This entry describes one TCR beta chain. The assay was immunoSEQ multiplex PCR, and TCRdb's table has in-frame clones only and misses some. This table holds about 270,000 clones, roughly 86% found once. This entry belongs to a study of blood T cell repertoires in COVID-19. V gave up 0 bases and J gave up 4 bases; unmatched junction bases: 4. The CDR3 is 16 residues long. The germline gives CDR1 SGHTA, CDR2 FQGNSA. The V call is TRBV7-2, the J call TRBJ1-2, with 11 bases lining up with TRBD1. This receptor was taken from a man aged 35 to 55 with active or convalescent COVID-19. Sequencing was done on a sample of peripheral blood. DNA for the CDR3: TGTGCCAGCAGCTTAGCTCTGGGGACAGGGGGCTATGGCTACACCTTC. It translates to CASSLALGTGGYGYTF.